This T cell receptor beta chain was recorded in a study of human T cells and chemical hapten exposure. At the level of the study: DPC at 2% was the sensitizing agent, placed on approximately 2 cm by approximately 2 cm of upper inner arm skin. The study's findings and limits: Clustering by CDR3 similarity yielded significantly more large clusters from expanded TCRs than controls. Alopecia affected the donors, so their immune response may differ from healthy people's.

TCRdb re-called the RACE reads through MiXCR, storing one row per CDR3 protein. The repertoire has 95,000 to 150,000 distinct CDR3 sequences, about 11% of them found once; the top ten carry approximately 2.5%. This CDR3 spans 11 amino acids. CDR1 is MDHEN, CDR2 SYDVKM, per germline. V shed 7 bases and J shed 5 bases, with 7 bases lying between them. The time point denotes: patch test 3, about 24 weeks after DPC sensitization. Treatment: therapeutic diphenylcyclopropenone sensitization with weekly scalp DPC. Unfractionated whole blood was the source from which total RNA was extracted. This clonotype occurred a few times. Its antigen is still unknown.

The input for sequencing was whole blood, taken in connection with sensitization to the hapten diphenylcyclopropenone (DPC). The chain couples TRBV28 to TRBJ2-3, with D perhaps given as TRBD1 or TRBD2 (5 bases each). This clonotype was sampled from a woman aged 50 to 60 with alopecia areata. Some clones in this sample may be carry-over from other donors' samples. CDR3 loop: CASMGEDTQYF. CDR3 DNA sequence: TGTGCCAGCATGGGGGAAGATACGCAGTATTTT.